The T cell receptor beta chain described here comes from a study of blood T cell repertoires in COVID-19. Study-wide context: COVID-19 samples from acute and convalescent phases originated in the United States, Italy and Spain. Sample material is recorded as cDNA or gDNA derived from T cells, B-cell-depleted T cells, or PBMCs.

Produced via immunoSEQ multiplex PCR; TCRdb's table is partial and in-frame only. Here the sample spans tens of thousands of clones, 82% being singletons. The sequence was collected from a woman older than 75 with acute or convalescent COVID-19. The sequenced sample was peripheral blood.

CDR3 loop: CASSVDLAGGWDEQFF. CDR3 DNA: TGTGCCAGCAGCGTAGATCTAGCGGGAGGTTGGGATGAGCAGTTCTTC. V gene TRBV9 combines with J gene TRBJ2-1; TRBD2 aligns across 11 bases. Germline CDR1 reads SGDLS; CDR2 reads YYNGEE. V shed 0 bases, J shed 8 bases, and the junction held 7 bases outside the gene matches. The CDR3 spans 16 residues.